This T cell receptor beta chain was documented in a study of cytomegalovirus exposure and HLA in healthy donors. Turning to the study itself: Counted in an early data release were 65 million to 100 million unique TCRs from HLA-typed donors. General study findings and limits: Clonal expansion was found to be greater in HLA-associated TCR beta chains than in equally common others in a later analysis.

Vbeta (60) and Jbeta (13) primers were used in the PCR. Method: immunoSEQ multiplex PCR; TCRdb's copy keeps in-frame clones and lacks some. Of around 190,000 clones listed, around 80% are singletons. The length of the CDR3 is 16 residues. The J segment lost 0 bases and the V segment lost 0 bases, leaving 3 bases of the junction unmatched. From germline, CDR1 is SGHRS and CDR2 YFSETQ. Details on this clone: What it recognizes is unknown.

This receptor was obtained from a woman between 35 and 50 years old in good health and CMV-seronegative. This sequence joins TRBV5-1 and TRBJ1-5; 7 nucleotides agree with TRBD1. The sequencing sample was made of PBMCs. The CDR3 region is CASSLDTGDSNQPQHF. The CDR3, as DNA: TGCGCCAGCAGCTTGGATACAGGGGATAGCAATCAGCCCCAGCATTTT.